The rows below give T cell receptor beta chains drawn from one sample of a study of control samples from healthy donors and cancer patients. Generated by immunoSEQ multiplex PCR, the TCRdb table keeps only in-frame clones and is missing some. Among some 120,000 clones listed, about 86% were seen once. Source material: blood. These receptors all come from a man younger than 40 in good health. The CDR3 runs from the conserved cysteine through the conserved F or W. A D gene is named only where the DNA matches it firmly. Expanded clones get a size class; other rows say once, few or many, or leave the size out.

D: .
size: .
J: TRBJ1-5
V: TRBV10-1
CDR3: CASSPSGQPQHF
DNA: TGCGCCAGCAGCCCCTCAGGGCAGCCCCAGCATTTT

D: TRBD1
size: .
J: TRBJ1-1
V: TRBV4-1
CDR3: CASSQVRTGSTEAFF
DNA: TGCGCCAGCAGCCAAGTTCGGACAGGGAGCACTGAAGCTTTCTTT

D: .
size: .
J: TRBJ2-3
V: TRBV6-2/TRBV6-3
CDR3: CASSGQISTDTQYF
DNA: TGTGCCAGCAGCGGACAGATTAGCACAGATACGCAGTATTTT

D: .
size: once
J: TRBJ1-1
V: TRBV3-1/TRBV3-2
CDR3: CASSQETENTEAFF
DNA: TGTGCCAGCAGCCAAGAGACGGAGAACACTGAAGCTTTCTTT

D: TRBD1
size: medium-sized
J: TRBJ1-2
V: TRBV4-1
CDR3: CARSHGRGGQGEGYTF
DNA: TGCGCCCGCAGCCACGGGAGGGGGGGACAGGGTGAAGGCTACACCTTC

D: TRBD1
size: .
J: TRBJ2-4
V: TRBV6-6
CDR3: CASTAQGDIQYF
DNA: TGTGCCAGCACCGCCCAGGGGGACATTCAGTACTTC

D: .
size: .
J: TRBJ2-5
V: TRBV7-9
CDR3: CASSLWQGETQYF
DNA: TGTGCCAGCAGCTTATGGCAGGGAGAGACCCAGTACTTC

D: .
size: .
J: TRBJ1-2
V: TRBV21-1
CDR3: CASSTTGDGYTF
DNA: TGTGCCAGCAGCACCACAGGGGATGGCTACACCTTC

D: .
size: few
J: TRBJ2-3
V: TRBV6-4
CDR3: CASSVGSSDTQYF
DNA: TGTGCCAGCAGCGTCGGGTCATCAGATACGCAGTATTTT

D: TRBD1
size: .
J: TRBJ2-5
V: TRBV7-3
CDR3: CASSLMGQGTGETQYF
DNA: TGTGCCAGCAGCTTAATGGGACAGGGCACCGGAGAGACCCAGTACTTC

D: TRBD1
size: .
J: TRBJ1-5
V: TRBV29-1
CDR3: CSVQGAGQPQHF
DNA: TGCAGCGTCCAGGGGGCAGGGCAGCCCCAGCATTTT

D: TRBD1
size: .
J: TRBJ2-3
V: TRBV12-5
CDR3: CASGGTAGTQYF
DNA: TGTGCTAGTGGGGGGACAGCTGGTACGCAGTATTTT

D: .
size: .
J: TRBJ1-6
V: TRBV5-6
CDR3: CASSQDSLGSPLHF
DNA: TGTGCCAGCAGCCAGGACAGTTTGGGTTCACCCCTCCACTTT

D: TRBD1
size: .
J: TRBJ1-6
V: TRBV19
CDR3: CASSGQGARNSPLHF
DNA: TGTGCCAGTTCGGGACAGGGGGCGCGTAATTCACCCCTCCACTTT

D: .
size: .
J: TRBJ1-2
V: TRBV15
CDR3: CATSTSGASQNGYTF
DNA: TGTGCCACCAGCACATCAGGGGCTAGCCAGAATGGCTACACCTTC

D: .
size: .
J: TRBJ1-2
V: TRBV30
CDR3: CACRGIGDTKAGYTF
DNA: TGTGCCTGTAGGGGAATTGGGGACACTAAAGCAGGCTACACCTTC

D: .
size: .
J: TRBJ1-6
V: TRBV5-5
CDR3: CASSLVGRANNSPLHF
DNA: TGTGCCAGCAGCTTGGTGGGCAGGGCTAATAATTCACCCCTCCACTTT

D: .
size: .
J: TRBJ1-1
V: TRBV10-1
CDR3: CASRDQNTEAFF
DNA: TGCGCCAGCAGGGATCAAAACACTGAAGCTTTCTTT

D: .
size: .
J: TRBJ1-1
V: TRBV6-6
CDR3: CASSYIGGTEAFF
DNA: TGTGCCAGCAGTTATATCGGCGGGACTGAAGCTTTCTTT

D: TRBD1
size: .
J: TRBJ2-6
V: TRBV18
CDR3: CASSPKGQVDSGANVLTF
DNA: TGTGCCAGCTCACCGAAGGGACAGGTCGACTCTGGGGCCAACGTCCTGACTTTC

D: .
size: few
J: TRBJ2-2
V: TRBV5-1
CDR3: CASSWATRLFF
DNA: TGCGCCAGCAGCTGGGCCACGAGGCTGTTTTTT

D: .
size: .
J: TRBJ2-3
V: TRBV15
CDR3: CATSREVRGDTQYF
DNA: TGTGCCACCAGCAGAGAGGTGAGGGGGGATACGCAGTATTTT

D: TRBD2
size: .
J: TRBJ2-3
V: TRBV3-1/TRBV3-2
CDR3: CASSLLAGGTDTQYF
DNA: TGTGCCAGCAGCCTTCTAGCGGGGGGGACAGATACGCAGTATTTT

D: .
size: .
J: TRBJ2-7
V: TRBV19
CDR3: CASSDEGVTSYEQYF
DNA: TGTGCCAGTAGCGATGAAGGGGTCACAAGCTACGAGCAGTACTTC

D: TRBD1
size: .
J: TRBJ1-6
V: TRBV5-8
CDR3: CASSYRQGSNSPLHF
DNA: TGTGCCAGCAGCTACCGACAGGGGAGCAATTCACCCCTCCACTTT

D: .
size: .
J: TRBJ2-5
V: TRBV7-2
CDR3: CASSLSSTVPVQYF
DNA: TGTGCCAGCAGCTTATCCTCAACTGTCCCCGTCCAGTACTTC

D: TRBD1
size: .
J: TRBJ1-4
V: TRBV28
CDR3: CASSSGQGGSTNEKLFF
DNA: TGTGCCAGCAGTTCTGGACAGGGAGGGTCAACTAATGAAAAACTGTTTTTT

D: TRBD1
size: .
J: TRBJ1-2
V: TRBV6-5
CDR3: CASSYPGGGYTF
DNA: TGTGCCAGCAGCTACCCAGGGGGTGGCTACACCTTC

D: .
size: .
J: TRBJ1-2
V: TRBV7-2
CDR3: CASSLESQAYGYTF
DNA: TGTGCCAGCAGCTTAGAATCACAGGCCTATGGCTACACCTTC

D: TRBD1
size: many
J: TRBJ1-2
V: TRBV4-1
CDR3: CARSQGWGGQGEGYTF
DNA: TGCGCCCGCAGCCAAGGGTGGGGGGGACAGGGTGAAGGCTACACCTTC

D: TRBD1
size: few
J: TRBJ1-2
V: TRBV6-4
CDR3: CASSPGQGGYGYTF
DNA: TGTGCCAGCAGTCCTGGACAGGGCGGCTATGGCTACACCTTC

D: TRBD1
size: .
J: TRBJ2-7
V: TRBV18
CDR3: CASSPYHADRDEQYF
DNA: TGTGCCAGCTCACCTTATCATGCAGACAGGGACGAGCAGTACTTC

D: TRBD1
size: once
J: TRBJ1-1
V: TRBV5-1
CDR3: CASSQGQGQNTEAFF
DNA: TGCGCCAGCAGCCAGGGACAGGGTCAGAACACTGAAGCTTTCTTT